One sample yielded the 22 T cell receptor beta chains listed below, sequenced in a study of blood T cells in healthy people across ages. A J-beta primer mix and a sample-barcoded 5' primer were used in a second PCR of roughly 6 to 12 cycles. TCRdb re-called the 5' RACE reads through MiXCR, storing one row per CDR3 protein. The table includes some 760,000 distinct CDR3 sequences, about 25% detected once. These data were also reused for a study on T cells of mothers and their children.

The sequencing input was blood. These receptors were taken from a boy aged 5-17 years in good health.

The J gene is TRBJ2-6, the V gene TRBV28, with a tentative D call TRBD1 (6 bases). Trimming removed 3 bases at V and 0 bases at J, with 15 bases between. The CDR3 runs 18 residues. Per germline, CDR1 MDHEN and CDR2 SYDVKM. The CDR3 here is CASSFSRDNFSGANVLTF. The CDR3 DNA sequence: TGTGCCAGCAGTTTTAGCCGGGACAATTTCTCTGGGGCCAACGTCCTGACTTTC.

This chain connects TRBV6-1 to TRBJ2-5; D not certain. The DNA end favors TRBJ2-7, so the J call may be wrong. Looked up from germline, CDR1 is MNHNS and CDR2 is SASEGT. This CDR3 has 13 amino acids. CDR3 bases: TGTGCCAGCAGTGTCCGCCCCGACTACGAGCAGTACTTC. This gives the protein CASSVRPDYEQYF.

The V and J genes are TRBV7-9 and TRBJ2-5; 9 bases match TRBD1. Judging by the DNA end, TRBJ2-7 fits better; the J call may be wrong. Germline V lookup: CDR1 SEHNR, CDR2 FQNEAQ (reference sequence). CDR3 length equals 14 residues. The CDR3 coding sequence is TGTGCCAGCGGGTCCGGGACAGGGATGGACGAGCAGTACTTC. It encodes CASGSGTGMDEQYF.

This sequence joins TRBV4-3 and TRBJ1-2; 8 bases align to TRBD1. Germline V gene lookup returns CDR1 LGHNA and CDR2 YSLEER. With 3 bases clipped from V and 2 bases from J, the junction kept 8 bases outside the gene matches. The CDR3 has 16 residues. This CDR3 is CASSHTGTGANYGYTF. In DNA form, the CDR3 reads TGCGCCAGCAGCCACACTGGGACAGGAGCGAACTATGGCTACACCTTC.

The rearrangement links TRBV11-2 to TRBJ2-3; D may match TRBD1 or TRBD2 (8 bases each). The V gene lost 4 bases and the J gene lost 4 bases, with 21 bases spanning the gap. Germline V CDR1 and CDR2: SGHAT, FQNNGV. The CDR3 is 17 amino acids. As DNA, the CDR3 is TGTGCCAGCAGCTCGCCCAGGGGGCGGGAGGTCGCAGATACGCAGTATTTT. Translated: CASSSPRGREVADTQYF.

V usage is TRBV28 and J usage is TRBJ2-5; possible D gene TRBD1, 5 bases. Germline CDR1 reads MDHEN; CDR2 reads SYDVKM. V was clipped by 6 bases and J by 3 bases, with 17 bases between them. The CDR3 runs 15 residues. The CDR3 region is CASSIQARREETQYF. In nucleotides, the CDR3 is TGTGCCAGCAGCATACAGGCAAGGCGTGAAGAGACCCAGTACTTC.

The V call is TRBV6-2 or TRBV6-3, the J call TRBJ2-1; D remains unclear. Per germline, CDR1 MNHEY and CDR2 SVGEGT. This CDR3 is built from 11 residues. Trimming removed 10 bases from V and 2 bases from J, with 6 bases in between. CDR3 residues: CATQTYNEQFF. The CDR3 DNA reads as TGTGCCACCCAGACCTACAATGAGCAGTTCTTC.

The chain recombines TRBV20-1 with TRBJ2-3; D possibly uses TRBD1 or TRBD2 (5 bases each). V shed 2 bases and J shed 4 bases, with 13 bases lying between them. Germline-derived CDR1 and CDR2 are DFQATT and SNEGSKA (reference sequence). The CDR3 has 14 residues. The CDR3 coding sequence is TGCAGTGCTAGAAGGGACGGGGCATCAGATACGCAGTATTTT. It is translated as CSARRDGASDTQYF.

The chain has TRBV12-3 or TRBV12-4 and TRBJ1-1; tentative D call: TRBD1 (5 bases). Trimming took off 6 bases at V and 0 bases at J, with 14 bases between the two ends. CDR3 length: 15 residues. The chain's CDR3 is CASSFQTDMNTEAFF. The CDR3 bases are TGTGCCAGCAGCTTCCAGACAGATATGAACACTGAAGCTTTCTTT.

This clonotype was seen only a few times. This rearrangement joins TRBV6-1 to TRBJ2-7, with D unclear. Germline V gives CDR1 MNHNS, CDR2 SASEGT. V was cut by 0 bases and J by 4 bases, with 10 bases left in between. This CDR3 has 14 amino acids. This CDR3 reads CASSEAWLTYEQYF. DNA for the CDR3: TGTGCCAGCAGTGAAGCGTGGCTGACTTACGAGCAGTACTTC.

The genes are TRBV20-1 and TRBJ2-3; the match to TRBD2 covers 9 bases. Germline CDR1 reads DFQATT; CDR2 reads SNEGSKA (reference sequence). V shed 0 bases, J shed 7 bases, and the junction held 8 bases outside the gene matches. This CDR3 comprises 15 residues. The CDR3 spells CSAREWGGRAYTQYF. The DNA for the CDR3 is TGCAGTGCTAGAGAATGGGGCGGGAGGGCCTATACGCAGTATTTT.

This clonotype was counted a few times. This rearrangement joins TRBV25-1 to TRBJ1-1; a possible D gene is TRBD1 (5 bases). Germline V gives CDR1 MGHDK, CDR2 SYGVNS. V lost 2 bases, J lost 7 bases, and 14 bases lay in between. The CDR3 length is 14 residues. The chain's CDR3 is CASSEDTGHGEAFF. CDR3 DNA: TGTGCCAGCAGTGAAGATACGGGGCATGGTGAAGCTTTCTTT.

The count of this clonotype is one. This chain uses TRBV5-6 with TRBJ2-7; 8 bases line up with TRBD1. Trimming removed 5 bases from V and 5 bases from J; junction bases left unmatched: 15. The CDR3 consists of 16 residues. Germline CDR1 SGHDT, CDR2 YYEEEE. The CDR3 loop reads CASRYRGRGLTHEQYF. The CDR3 region has the DNA TGTGCCAGCAGGTATCGGGGCAGGGGGCTAACCCACGAGCAGTACTTC.

V usage is TRBV11-2 and J usage is TRBJ2-5, with 7 bases fitting TRBD1. J was trimmed by 10 bases and V by 0 bases; bases with no gene match: 17. The CDR3 consists of 17 residues. The germline V gene has CDR1 SGHAT and CDR2 FQNNGV. The CDR3 DNA follows: TGTGCCAGCAGCTTAGAAGACAGGGCATCCGCACGTTTGAGCCAGTACTTC. Translation: CASSLEDRASARLSQYF.

On this clonotype: One junction end does not reproduce the germline sequence, and a read error may be involved. CDR3 DNA: TGTGCCAGCAGCGAGACAGTTAGCACAGATATGCAGTATTTT. Translating it yields CASSETVSTDMQYF. The chain is built from TRBV6-6 and TRBJ2-3; possible D gene TRBD1, 5 bases. The CDR3 is made up of 14 amino acids. CDR1 is MNHNY, CDR2 SVGAGI, per germline (reference sequence).

This clonotype was seen only a few times. In nucleotides, the CDR3 is TGCGCCAGCAGCTTGGCCGTCTCGGGGAACTATGGCTACACCTTC. Encoded protein: CASSLAVSGNYGYTF. The chain employs TRBV5-1 and TRBJ1-2, with no clear D. The CDR3 covers 15 residues. Germline lookup yields CDR1 SGHRS and CDR2 YFSETQ. Trimming took off 0 bases at V and 2 bases at J, with 11 bases between the two ends.

This clonotype occurred many times. The V call is TRBV29-1, the J call TRBJ2-5, with unresolved D. With 2 bases removed from V and 3 bases from J, the gap between germline ends came to 10 bases. Germline-derived CDR1 and CDR2 are SQVTM and ANQGSEA. The CDR3 has 13 residues. The CDR3 bases are TGCAGCGTTGAATCATGGGAAAAAGAGACCCAGTACTTC. Protein: CSVESWEKETQYF.

In its sample, this clonotype was seen a few times. V is TRBV29-1 and J is TRBJ2-5; D call uncertain. The DNA end is more similar to TRBJ2-7, so the J call may be wrong. The length of the CDR3 is 12 residues. Per the germline V gene, CDR1 is SQVTM and CDR2 is ANQGSEA. As DNA, the CDR3 is TGCAGCGTTGCGCAGTCATATTACGAGCAGTACTTC. Its protein is CSVAQSYYEQYF.

The V and J genes are TRBV14 and TRBJ2-5; TRBD1 matches at 8 bases. The J call may not be correct, given that the DNA end is closer to TRBJ2-1. This CDR3 is 15 amino acids long. Looked up from germline, CDR1 is SGHDN and CDR2 is FVKESK. The CDR3 DNA reads as TGTGCCAGCAGCCAATTTCAACGGGACAGGAATGAGCAGTTCTTC. This codes for CASSQFQRDRNEQFF.

This clonotype was seen only a few times. This sequence joins TRBV7-2 and TRBJ2-2, with D possibly TRBD1 on 5 matching bases. Per germline, CDR1 SGHTA and CDR2 FQGNSA. The CDR3 is 16 amino acids. Deletions cut 1 base from V and 1 base from J, with 10 bases between. CDR3 nucleotide sequence: TGTGCCAGCAGCTTAGACGTAGGGGTGAACACCGGGGAGCTGTTTTTT. Translation gives CASSLDVGVNTGELFF.

The chain carries TRBV2 and TRBJ2-1; TRBD2 matches at 11 bases. The junction had 16 bases not matched to a gene; V was cut back by 6 bases and J by 0 bases. The CDR3 covers 20 residues. Germline loops: CDR1 SNHLY, CDR2 FYNNEI. In nucleotides, the CDR3 is TGTGCCAGCAGGCCGACCGGGACTAGCGGACGAGGGCTCTCCTACAATGAGCAGTTCTTC. Protein product: CASRPTGTSGRGLSYNEQFF.

The chain couples TRBV24-1 to TRBJ2-1; D possibly matches TRBD1 or TRBD2 (6 bases each). There are 16 residues in the CDR3. The germline V gene has CDR1 KGHDR and CDR2 SFDVKD. The V end lost 2 bases, the J end lost 2 bases, and 12 bases lay between the germline ends. The chain's CDR3 is CATSDSRGQAYNEQFF. CDR3 DNA: TGTGCCACCAGTGATTCTCGGGGGCAGGCCTACAATGAGCAGTTCTTC.